The clone carrying this TCR beta chain was observed a single time. This specimen belongs to a study of blood T cell repertoires in COVID-19. Across the whole study: The samples span acute and convalescent COVID-19 from the United States, Italy and Spain.

Sequencing was performed with immunoSEQ multiplex PCR; in TCRdb, only in-frame clones are kept and a portion is missing. The sample holds 72,000 or so clones, approximately 88% seen once. Germline CDR1 reads MNHNS; CDR2 reads SASEGT. V was shortened by 9 bases and J by 3 bases, with 14 bases between the two germline ends. CDR3 length: 13 amino acids. Source material: peripheral blood. The J gene is TRBJ1-2, the V gene TRBV6-1, with D hard to call. The sequence derives from a man aged 45 to 65 with active COVID-19. Here the CDR3 reads CASSPRRDYGYTF. DNA for the CDR3: TGTGCCAGTAGCCCCCGGAGGGACTATGGCTACACCTTC.